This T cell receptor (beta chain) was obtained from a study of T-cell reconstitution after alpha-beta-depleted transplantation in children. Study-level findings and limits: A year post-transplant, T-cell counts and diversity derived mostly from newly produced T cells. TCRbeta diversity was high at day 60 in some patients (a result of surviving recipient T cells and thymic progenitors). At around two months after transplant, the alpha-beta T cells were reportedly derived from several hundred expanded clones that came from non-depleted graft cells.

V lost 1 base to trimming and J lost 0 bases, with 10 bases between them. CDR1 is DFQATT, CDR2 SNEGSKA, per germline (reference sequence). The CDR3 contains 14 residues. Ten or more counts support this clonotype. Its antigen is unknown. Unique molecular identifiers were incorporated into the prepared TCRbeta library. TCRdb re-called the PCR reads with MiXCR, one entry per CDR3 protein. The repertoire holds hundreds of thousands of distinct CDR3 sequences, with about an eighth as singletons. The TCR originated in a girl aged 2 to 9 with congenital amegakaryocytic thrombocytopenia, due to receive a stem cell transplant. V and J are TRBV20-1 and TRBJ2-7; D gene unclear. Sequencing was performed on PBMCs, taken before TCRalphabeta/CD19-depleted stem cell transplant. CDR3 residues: CSARGRAGSYEQYF. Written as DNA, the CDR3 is TGCAGTGCTAGAGGCCGGGCAGGCTCCTACGAGCAGTACTTC.